This T cell receptor (beta chain) derives from a study of CD8+CD57+ T cells in acquired aplastic anemia. Broader study findings: Patients and controls had CD8+ Simpson's diversity values that were not significantly distinct.

V was pared by 2 bases and J by 5 bases, with 10 bases between. The germline gives CDR1 MDHEN, CDR2 SYDVKM. CDR3 length: 14 residues. The table lists this clonotype with many counts. What it recognizes is unknown. TCR beta VDJ combinations and CDR3 sequences were profiled from genomic DNA. TCRdb recomputed calls from the reads with MiXCR, one row per CDR3 protein. The sample lists some 45,000 distinct CDR3 sequences, approximately 67% seen once, with roughly a quarter in the top ten. Sample: sorted CD4+, CD8+, or CD8+CD57+ T cells (not recorded which) from PBMCs. This receptor was obtained from a human donor in good health, serving as a control. The rearrangement links TRBV28 to TRBJ2-1; weak D call: TRBD2 (5 bases). In DNA, the CDR3 is TGTGCCAGCAGTTTACGAACTAGGCACAATGAGCAGTTCTTC. This codes for CASSLRTRHNEQFF.